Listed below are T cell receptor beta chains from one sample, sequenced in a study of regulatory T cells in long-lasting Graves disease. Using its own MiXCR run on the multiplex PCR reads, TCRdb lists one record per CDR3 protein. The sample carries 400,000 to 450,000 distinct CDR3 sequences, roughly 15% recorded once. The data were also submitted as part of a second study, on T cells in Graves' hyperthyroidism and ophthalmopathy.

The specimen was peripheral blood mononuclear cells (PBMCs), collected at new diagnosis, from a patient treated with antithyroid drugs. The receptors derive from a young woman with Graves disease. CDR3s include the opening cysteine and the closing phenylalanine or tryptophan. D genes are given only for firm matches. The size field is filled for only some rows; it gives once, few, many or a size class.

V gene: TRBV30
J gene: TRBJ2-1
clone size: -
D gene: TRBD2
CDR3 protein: CAWSGWGVAGVEQFF
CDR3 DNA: TGTGCCTGGAGTGGCTGGGGAGTAGCGGGAGTTGAGCAGTTCTTC

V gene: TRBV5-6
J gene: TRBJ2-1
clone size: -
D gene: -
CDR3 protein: CASSLVGRVGTEQFF
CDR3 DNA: TGTGCCAGCAGCTTGGTAGGCCGAGTGGGGACTGAGCAGTTCTTC

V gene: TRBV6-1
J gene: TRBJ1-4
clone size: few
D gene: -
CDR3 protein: CASAGNEKLFF
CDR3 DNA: TGTGCCAGCGCGGGGAATGAAAAACTGTTTTTT

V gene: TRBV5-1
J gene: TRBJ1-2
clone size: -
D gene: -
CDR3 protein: CASSLGDLNYGYTF
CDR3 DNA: TGCGCCAGCAGCTTGGGTGATCTTAACTATGGCTACACCTTC

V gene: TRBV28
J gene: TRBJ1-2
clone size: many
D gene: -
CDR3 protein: CASSISSYGGYTF
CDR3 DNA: TGTGCCAGCAGTATATCTAGCTATGGTGGCTACACCTTC

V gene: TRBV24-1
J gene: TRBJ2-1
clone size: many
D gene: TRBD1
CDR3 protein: CATSDAGQGAGEQFF
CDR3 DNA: TGTGCCACCAGTGATGCCGGACAGGGGGCAGGTGAGCAGTTCTTC

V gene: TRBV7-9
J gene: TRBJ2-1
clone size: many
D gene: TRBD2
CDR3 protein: CASRHDSGSPLKLFF
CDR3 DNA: TGTGCCAGCAGACATGATAGCGGGAGCCCTTTAAAACTGTTCTTC

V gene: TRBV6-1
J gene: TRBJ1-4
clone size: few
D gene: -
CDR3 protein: CASSEFGNGKLFF
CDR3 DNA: TGTGCCAGCAGTGAATTTGGGAATGGAAAACTGTTTTTT

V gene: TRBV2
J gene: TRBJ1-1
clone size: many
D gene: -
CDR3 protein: CASSEMMNTEAFF
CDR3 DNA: TGTGCCAGCAGTGAAATGATGAACACTGAAGCTTTCTTT

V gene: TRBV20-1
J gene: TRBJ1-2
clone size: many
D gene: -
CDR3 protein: CSARPPWQPPGNTF
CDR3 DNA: TGCAGTGCTAGACCTCCGTGGCAGCCTCCGGGCAACACCTTC

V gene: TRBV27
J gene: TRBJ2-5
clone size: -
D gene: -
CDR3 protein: CASSFAWASAFETQYF
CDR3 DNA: TGTGCCAGCAGTTTTGCCTGGGCTAGCGCTTTTGAGACCCAGTACTTC

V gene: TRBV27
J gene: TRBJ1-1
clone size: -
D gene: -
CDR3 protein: CASSLLFGGNTEAFF
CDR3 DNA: TGTGCCAGCAGTTTATTGTTCGGGGGGAACACTGAAGCTTTCTTT